Below are 14 T cell receptor beta chains sequenced from a single sample in a study of T cell responses to AZD1222 COVID-19 vaccine. Data came from immunoSEQ multiplex PCR; TCRdb stores just in-frame clones and leaves some out. The table shows 90,000 to 150,000 clones, with 75% to 90% occurring only once. Sequencing used peripheral blood, obtained on day 0 of AZD1222 vaccination. All receptors derive from an adult in good health.

This clone occurred once. This sequence joins TRBV10-3 and TRBJ1-1, with 8 bases identical to TRBD1. Germline trimming cut 4 bases from V and 5 bases from J; bases unmatched to any gene: 9. The germline V gene has CDR1 ENHRY and CDR2 SYGVKD. The CDR3 runs to 15 residues. The CDR3 spells CAISAYRGTGTEAFF. CDR3 DNA sequence: TGTGCCATCAGTGCATACAGGGGGACCGGGACTGAAGCTTTCTTT.

This chain connects TRBV2 to TRBJ2-7; 8 bases line up with TRBD2. CDR3 size: 14 residues. The germline gives CDR1 SNHLY, CDR2 FYNNEI. V was pared by 4 bases and J by 1 base, with 3 bases of the junction left unmatched. Written as DNA, the CDR3 is TGTGCCAGCAGTGCCGTAGCGGGGTCCTACGAGCAGTACTTC. It translates to CASSAVAGSYEQYF.

The gene calls are TRBV28 and TRBJ2-7; 11 bases are a match to TRBD2. The germline V gene has CDR1 MDHEN and CDR2 SYDVKM. The junction had 6 bases not matched to a gene; V was cut back by 8 bases and J by 0 bases. The CDR3 has 15 amino acids. As DNA, the CDR3 is TGTGCCAGCGGTAGCGGGAGGGCAAGCTCCTACGAGCAGTACTTC. This translates into CASGSGRASSYEQYF. The full variable domain, its missing parts supplied by reference TRBV28 and TRBJ2-7, is DVKVTQSSRYLVKRTGEKVFLECVQDMDHENMFWYRQDPGLGLRLIYFSYDVKMKEKGDIPEGYSVSREKKERFSLILESASTNQTSMYLCASGSGRASSYEQYFGPGTRLTVT.

The chain uses TRBV6-1 and TRBJ1-5; D may be TRBD1 (5 bases). Germline V gene data show CDR1 as MNHNS and CDR2 as SASEGT. The CDR3 consists of 14 residues. Trimming shortened V by 0 bases and J by 2 bases, and 5 bases separated the two germline ends. The CDR3 bases are TGTGCCAGCAGTGAAGCGGGGGGCAATCAGCCCCAGCATTTT. This encodes CASSEAGGNQPQHF.

This clone was picked up one time. The gene calls are TRBV5-1 and TRBJ2-3; TRBD2 matches at 8 bases. This CDR3 comprises 14 residues. Losses at the gene ends were 2 bases for V and 2 bases for J; bases not matched to a gene: 1. Germline values: CDR1 SGHRS, CDR2 YFSETQ. The DNA for the CDR3 is TGCGCCAGCAGCTTTAGCGGGGTCACAGATACGCAGTATTTT. Encoded protein: CASSFSGVTDTQYF.

This chain connects TRBV20-1 to TRBJ1-4; D is possibly TRBD1 (6 bases). This CDR3 contains 13 residues. The germline V gene encodes CDR1 DFQATT and CDR2 SNEGSKA (reference sequence). The V end lost 3 bases, the J end lost 5 bases, and 10 bases lay between the germline ends. The CDR3 reads CSASGDTNEKLFF. In DNA, the CDR3 is TGCAGTGCTAGTGGGGACACGAATGAAAAACTGTTTTTT.

About this clone: One junction end does not reproduce the germline sequence, and a read error may be involved. The chain links TRBV7-7 to TRBJ2-5, with D possibly matching TRBD2 (6 bases). Germline CDR1 is SSHAT and CDR2 is FNYEAQ (reference sequence). The CDR3 covers 18 residues. CDR3 region: CASSLVGRGRTLQETQYF. The CDR3 DNA sequence: TGTGCTAGCAGCTTAGTCGGGCGGGGTCGGACACTCCAAGAGACCCAGTACTTC. Based on the CDR3 plus reference TRBV7-7 and TRBJ2-5, the full variable domain is GAGVSQSPRYKVTKRGQDVTLRCDPISSHATLYWYQQALGQGPEFLTYFNYEAQPDKSGLPSDRFSAERPEGSISTLTIQRTEQRDSAMYRCASSLVGRGRTLQETQYFGPGTRLLVL.

The chain couples TRBV30 to TRBJ1-6; D remains ambiguous. V dropped 7 bases and J dropped 0 bases, with 7 bases sitting between them. The germline CDR1 and CDR2 sequences are GTSNPN and SVGIG (reference sequence). CDR3 length equals 13 residues. CDR3 nucleotides: TGTGCCTTCTACAGCTCCTATAATTCACCCCTCCACTTT. It yields the protein CAFYSSYNSPLHF.

DNA of the CDR3: TGTGCCAGCAGCGACCGGGACGGATCACCCCTCCACTTT. Translating gives CASSDRDGSPLHF. This chain uses TRBV3-1 (or the pseudogene TRBV3-2) with TRBJ1-6, with D possibly TRBD1 on 5 matching bases. Between the trimmed V and J ends, which lost 5 bases and 10 bases, there was a span of 12 bases. CDR3 size: 13 residues. The germline V gene has CDR1 LGHDT and CDR2 YNNKEL (reference sequence).

The chain carries TRBV2 and TRBJ1-5, with D possibly matching TRBD1 (5 bases). Germline CDR1 SNHLY, CDR2 FYNNEI. V lost 8 bases and J 2 bases, leaving 19 bases between the germline ends. The CDR3 spans 16 residues. CDR3 nucleotides: TGTGCCAGCTGCCTTCAGGGTTATGGGGGCAATCAGCCCCAGCATTTT. Translation gives CASCLQGYGGNQPQHF.

This clone was observed once. The rearrangement uses TRBV21-1 and TRBJ1-4. TRBV21-1 is assigned pseudogene status. CDR3 length: 14 amino acids. DNA of the CDR3: TGTGCCAGCAGCAAAGTAGGCAGGGACGAAAAACTGTTTTTT. Its translation is CASSKVGRDEKLFF.

V is TRBV30 and J is TRBJ2-1; 11 bases map to TRBD2. Germline V lookup: CDR1 GTSNPN, CDR2 SVGIG (reference sequence). CDR3 length: 15 residues. V shed 2 bases and J 4 bases; nucleotides not matched to a gene: 4. The CDR3 here is CAWSPGLAGYNEQFF. The CDR3 DNA reads TGTGCCTGGAGTCCAGGACTAGCGGGTTACAATGAGCAGTTCTTC. Full variable domain (remainder filled in from reference TRBV30 and TRBJ2-1): SQTIHQWPATLVQPVGSPLSLECTVEGTSNPNLYWYRQAAGRGLQLLFYSVGIGQISSEVPQNLSASRPQDRQFILSSKKLLLSDSGFYLCAWSPGLAGYNEQFFGPGTRLTVL.

The rearrangement links TRBV9 to TRBJ2-3; 10 bases match TRBD2. In germline, CDR1 is SGDLS, CDR2 YYNGEE. The V gene end was trimmed by 0 bases and the J gene end by 3 bases; junction bases not matched to a gene: 7. CDR3 size: 17 residues. CDR3: CASSVDIAGGGTDTQYF. CDR3 sequence (DNA): TGTGCCAGCAGCGTAGATATAGCGGGAGGAGGGACAGATACGCAGTATTTT. Variable domain in full (rest from reference TRBV9 and TRBJ2-3): DSGVTQTPKHLITATGQRVTLRCSPRSGDLSVYWYQQSLDQGLQFLIQYYNGEERAKGNILERFSAQQFPDLHSELNLSSLELGDSALYFCASSVDIAGGGTDTQYFGPGTRLTVL.

The chain has TRBV5-1 and TRBJ2-7, with TRBD1 identical over 9 bases. The CDR3 contains 15 residues. V was clipped by 2 bases and J by 6 bases; unmatched bases: 9. The germline gives CDR1 SGHRS, CDR2 YFSETQ. CDR3 sequence reads: CASSFSPGQGSEQYF. The CDR3 DNA reads as TGCGCCAGCAGCTTTTCACCGGGACAGGGATCCGAGCAGTACTTC.